A single sample is the source of the 6 T cell receptor beta chains below, sequenced in a study of T cells in Graves' hyperthyroidism and ophthalmopathy. RNA transcripts were the template for amplifying TCR beta CDR3 regions. TCR CDR3 regions were first amplified by RT-PCR with HTBI primers. MiXCR, run by TCRdb on the multiplex PCR reads, gives a single entry per CDR3 protein. The table lists a few hundred thousand distinct CDR3 sequences, about a sixth of them singletons. The sequencing sample was made of blood. These receptor sequences come from a woman aged 18-29 years with Graves' hyperthyroidism that later progressed to Graves' ophthalmopathy.

This clonotype was counted once. One base away lies a much larger clone, so this may be a sequencing read error. The V call is TRBV20-1, the J call TRBJ2-1; no definite D call. The germline V gene has CDR1 DFQATT and CDR2 SNEGSKA (reference sequence). The CDR3 is 15 amino acids. V shed 2 bases and J shed 7 bases, with 18 bases lying between them. The CDR3 loop reads CSARSSGPRTNEQFF. Written as DNA, the CDR3 is TGCAGTGCTAGAAGCTCCGGGCCTAGGACGAATGAGCAGTTCTTC.

The V and J genes are TRBV7-9 and TRBJ1-2; perhaps TRBD1 as D (5 bases). Germline assignment: CDR1 SEHNR and CDR2 FQNEAQ (reference sequence). Trimming removed 1 base from V and 6 bases from J, with 12 bases in between. This CDR3 is 14 amino acids long. The CDR3 region is CASSLGAGRDGYTF. The DNA of the CDR3 is TGTGCCAGCAGCTTAGGGGCAGGGAGAGATGGCTACACCTTC.

The rearrangement joins TRBV20-1 to TRBJ1-5; 7 bases are shared with TRBD1. The length of the CDR3 is 15 residues. V shed 6 bases, J shed 0 bases, and the junction held 8 bases outside the gene matches. The germline V gene encodes CDR1 DFQATT and CDR2 SNEGSKA (reference sequence). CDR3 nucleotides: TGCAGTGCCAGGACAGGAAACCTTAGCAATCAGCCCCAGCATTTT. Translating it yields CSARTGNLSNQPQHF.

This clonotype was counted ten times or more. The rearrangement uses TRBV11-2 and TRBJ2-3; D unresolved. This CDR3 comprises 14 residues. V lost 5 bases, J lost 6 bases, and 15 bases lay in between. Germline V lookup: CDR1 SGHAT, CDR2 FQNNGV. CDR3 sequence: CASSTPYLGDTQYF. The DNA of the CDR3 is TGTGCCAGCAGCACACCTTATCTCGGGGATACGCAGTATTTT.

This clonotype has just a few counts. The chain combines TRBV5-4 with TRBJ1-2; D possibly corresponds to TRBD1 (5 bases). The CDR3 has 15 amino acids. Germline CDR1 SGHNT, CDR2 YYREEE (reference sequence). Trimming left V 0 bases short and J 3 bases short, with 12 bases between. Written as DNA, the CDR3 is TGTGCCAGCAGCTTGGCGTCAGGGATGGACTATGGCTACACCTTC. This gives the protein CASSLASGMDYGYTF. The variable domain in full, with the rest retrieved from reference TRBV5-4 and TRBJ1-2, is ETGVTQSPTHLIKTRGQQVTLRCSSQSGHNTVSWYQQALGQGPQFIFQYYREEENGRGNFPPRFSGLQFPNYSSELNVNALELDDSALYLCASSLASGMDYGYTFGSGTRLTVV.

The chain links TRBV27 to TRBJ2-7; perhaps D is TRBD1 or TRBD2 (5 bases each). CDR1 and CDR2 from the germline V gene are MNHEY and SMNVEV (reference sequence). This CDR3 region has 14 residues. V lost 5 bases and J 5 bases, leaving 16 bases between the germline ends. CDR3 nucleotide sequence: TGTGCCAGCAGTCCATTCTGGGGCGGGCACGAGCAGTACTTC. It is translated as CASSPFWGGHEQYF.